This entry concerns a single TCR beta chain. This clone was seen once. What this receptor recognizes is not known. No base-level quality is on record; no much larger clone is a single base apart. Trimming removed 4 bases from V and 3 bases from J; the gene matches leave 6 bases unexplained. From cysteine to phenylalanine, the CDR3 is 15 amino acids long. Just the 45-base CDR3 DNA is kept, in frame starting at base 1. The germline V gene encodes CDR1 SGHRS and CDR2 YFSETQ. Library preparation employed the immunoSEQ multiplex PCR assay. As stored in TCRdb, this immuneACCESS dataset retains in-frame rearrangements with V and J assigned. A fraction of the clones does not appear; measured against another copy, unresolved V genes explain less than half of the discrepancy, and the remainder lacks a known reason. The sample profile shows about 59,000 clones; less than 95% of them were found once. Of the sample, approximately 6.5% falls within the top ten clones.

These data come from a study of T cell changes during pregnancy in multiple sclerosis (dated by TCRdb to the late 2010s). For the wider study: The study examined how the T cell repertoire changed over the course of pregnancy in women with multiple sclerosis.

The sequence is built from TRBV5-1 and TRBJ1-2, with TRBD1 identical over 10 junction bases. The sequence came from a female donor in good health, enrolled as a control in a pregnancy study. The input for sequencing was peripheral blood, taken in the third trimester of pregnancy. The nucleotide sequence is TGCGCCAGCAGCCCTGGGACAGGGGCTGACTATGGCTACACCTTC. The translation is CASSPGTGADYGYTF.